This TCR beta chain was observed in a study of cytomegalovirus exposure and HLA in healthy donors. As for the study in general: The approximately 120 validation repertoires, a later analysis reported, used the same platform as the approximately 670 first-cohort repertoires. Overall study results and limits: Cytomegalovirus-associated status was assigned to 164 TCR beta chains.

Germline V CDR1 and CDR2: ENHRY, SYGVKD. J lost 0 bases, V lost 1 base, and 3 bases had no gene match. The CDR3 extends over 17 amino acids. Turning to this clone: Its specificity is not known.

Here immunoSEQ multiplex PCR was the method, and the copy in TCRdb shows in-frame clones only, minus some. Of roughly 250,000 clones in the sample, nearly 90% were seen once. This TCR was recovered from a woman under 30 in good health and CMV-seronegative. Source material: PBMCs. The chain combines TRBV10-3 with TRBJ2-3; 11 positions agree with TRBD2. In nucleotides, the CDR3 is TGTGCCATCAGTGAGTTCCGGACTAGCGGGAGCACAGATACGCAGTATTTT. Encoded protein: CAISEFRTSGSTDTQYF.